The 8 T cell receptor beta chains below come from one sample, sequenced in a study of shared clonotypes between healthy human individuals. Using immunoSEQ multiplex PCR, the repertoire was profiled, and TCRdb retains in-frame clones only, with some absent. The sample yields about 1.5 million clones, around 98% seen once. Sequences were obtained from naive CD4+ T cells sorted from blood. Specified subset: CD45RA+ positively selected. Receptors originate from a man aged 25-45 years in good health.

This rearrangement joins TRBV5-1 to TRBJ2-1; D not resolved. Germline lookup yields CDR1 SGHRS and CDR2 YFSETQ. The CDR3 contains 16 residues. V lost 6 bases to trimming and J lost 4 bases, with 20 bases between them. DNA for the CDR3: TGCGCCAGCACCAAACCATCTACCGTGGCTTACAATGAGCAGTTCTTC. As protein: CASTKPSTVAYNEQFF.

The chain recombines TRBV11-3 with TRBJ2-3; D is unclear. The germline CDR1 and CDR2 sequences are SGHNT and YENEEA. The CDR3 extends over 14 amino acids. The V end lost 3 bases, the J end lost 3 bases, and 10 bases lay between the germline ends. Here the CDR3 reads CASSFSGMTDTQYF. In nucleotides, the CDR3 is TGTGCCAGCAGCTTCAGTGGCATGACAGATACGCAGTATTTT.

The CDR3 coding sequence is TGTGCCAGCACGGTACCCGTCGGGTTCTTCGCTGGTGGCTACACCTTC. This encodes CASTVPVGFFAGGYTF. The chain joins TRBV9 to TRBJ1-2, with D unclear. The V and J ends lost 6 bases and 7 bases respectively, with 25 bases between them. Germline V gives CDR1 SGDLS, CDR2 YYNGEE. The CDR3 is 16 amino acids.

The chain joins TRBV6-5 to TRBJ2-7, with 8 nucleotides matching TRBD1. The CDR3 has 13 amino acids. The germline CDR1 and CDR2 sequences are MNHEY and SVGAGI. V was pared by 2 bases and J by 7 bases, with 4 bases of the junction left unmatched. CDR3 loop: CASSYRQGAEQYF. CDR3 coding DNA: TGTGCCAGCAGTTACCGGCAGGGGGCTGAGCAGTACTTC.

The chain has TRBV6-1 and TRBJ2-2, with D possibly matching TRBD2 (6 bases). This CDR3 is built from 17 residues. Per germline, CDR1 MNHNS and CDR2 SASEGT. V was cut by 3 bases and J by 0 bases, with 14 bases left in between. CDR3 bases: TGTGCCAGCAGTGAGTGGTTAGGCGGGGCGAACACCGGGGAGCTGTTTTTT. Residues: CASSEWLGGANTGELFF.

The genes are TRBV2 and TRBJ2-2; 12 nucleotides match TRBD2. Unmatched junction bases numbered 4, after V lost 8 bases and J lost 6 bases. This CDR3 has 14 amino acids. Germline CDR1 reads SNHLY; CDR2 reads FYNNEI. The CDR3 reads CASLLAGGSGELFF. The CDR3 DNA reads TGTGCCAGCTTACTAGCGGGAGGATCCGGGGAGCTGTTTTTT.

This chain joins TRBV10-3 and TRBJ2-1; D remains ambiguous. From germline, CDR1 is ENHRY and CDR2 SYGVKD. V lost 0 bases, J lost 10 bases, and 4 bases lay in between. This CDR3 region has 11 residues. The CDR3: CAISESREQFF. Here the CDR3 DNA reads TGTGCCATCAGTGAGTCGAGAGAGCAGTTCTTC.

V gene TRBV7-2 combines with J gene TRBJ2-1, with 9 positions matching TRBD1. This CDR3 is built from 15 residues. Germline trimming cut 3 bases from V and 5 bases from J; bases unmatched to any gene: 5. Looked up from germline, CDR1 is SGHTA and CDR2 is FQGNSA. The DNA for the CDR3 is TGTGCCAGCAGCTTTTTACGGGACAGGGACAATGAGCAGTTCTTC. This gives the protein CASSFLRDRDNEQFF.